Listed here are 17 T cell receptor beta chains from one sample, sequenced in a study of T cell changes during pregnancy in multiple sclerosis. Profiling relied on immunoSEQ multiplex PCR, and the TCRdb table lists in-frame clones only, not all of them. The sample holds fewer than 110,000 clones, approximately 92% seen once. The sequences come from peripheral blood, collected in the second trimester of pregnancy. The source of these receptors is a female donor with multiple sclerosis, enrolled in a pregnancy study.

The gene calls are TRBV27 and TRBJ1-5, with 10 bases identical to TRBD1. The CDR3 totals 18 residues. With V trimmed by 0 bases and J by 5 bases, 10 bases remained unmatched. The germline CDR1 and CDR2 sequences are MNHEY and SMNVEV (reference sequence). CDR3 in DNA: TGTGCCAGCAGTTTATCGTCCCAGGACAGGGGGGGGTATCAGCCCCAGCATTTT. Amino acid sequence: CASSLSSQDRGGYQPQHF.

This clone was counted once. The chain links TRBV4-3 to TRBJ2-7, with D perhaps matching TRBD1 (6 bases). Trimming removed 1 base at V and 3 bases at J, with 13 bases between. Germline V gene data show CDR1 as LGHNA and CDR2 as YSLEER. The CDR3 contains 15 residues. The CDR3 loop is CASSQVGQGLYEQYF. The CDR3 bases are TGCGCCAGCAGCCAAGTGGGTCAGGGGCTCTACGAGCAGTACTTC.

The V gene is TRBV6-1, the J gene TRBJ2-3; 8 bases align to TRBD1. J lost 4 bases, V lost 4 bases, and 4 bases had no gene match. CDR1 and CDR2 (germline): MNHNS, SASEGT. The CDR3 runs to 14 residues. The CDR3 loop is CASSADRVADTQYF. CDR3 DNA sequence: TGTGCCAGCAGTGCGGACAGGGTCGCAGATACGCAGTATTTT.

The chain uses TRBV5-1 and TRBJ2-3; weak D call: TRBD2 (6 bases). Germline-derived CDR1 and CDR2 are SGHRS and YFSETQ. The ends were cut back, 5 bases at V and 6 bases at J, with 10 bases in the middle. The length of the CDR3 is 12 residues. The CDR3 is CASSPGGDTQYF. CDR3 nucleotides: TGCGCCAGCAGTCCTGGAGGGGATACGCAGTATTTT.

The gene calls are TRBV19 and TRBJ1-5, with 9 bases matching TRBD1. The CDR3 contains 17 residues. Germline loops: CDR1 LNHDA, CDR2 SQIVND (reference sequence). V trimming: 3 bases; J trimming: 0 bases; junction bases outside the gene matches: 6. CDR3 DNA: TGTGCCAGTAGTATCCTTCAGGGACAGGGTAGCAATCAGCCCCAGCATTTT. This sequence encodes CASSILQGQGSNQPQHF.

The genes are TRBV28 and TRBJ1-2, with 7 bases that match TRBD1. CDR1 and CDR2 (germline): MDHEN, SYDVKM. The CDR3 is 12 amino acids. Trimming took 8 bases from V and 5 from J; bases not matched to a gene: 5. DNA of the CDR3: TGTGCCAGCCAACAGGGGACTTATGGCTACACCTTC. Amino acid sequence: CASQQGTYGYTF.

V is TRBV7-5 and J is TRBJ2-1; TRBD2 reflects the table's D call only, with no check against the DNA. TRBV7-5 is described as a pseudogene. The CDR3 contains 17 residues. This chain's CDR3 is CARSLRLAGYSYNEQFF. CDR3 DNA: TGTGCCAGAAGCTTACGACTAGCGGGCTACTCCTACAATGAGCAGTTCTTC.

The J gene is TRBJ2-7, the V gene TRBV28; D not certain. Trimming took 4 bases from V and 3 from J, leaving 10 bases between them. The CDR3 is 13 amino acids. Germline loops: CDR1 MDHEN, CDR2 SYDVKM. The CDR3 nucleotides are TGTGCCAGCAGTTCGCCCCTTAGCTACGAGCAGTACTTC. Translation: CASSSPLSYEQYF.

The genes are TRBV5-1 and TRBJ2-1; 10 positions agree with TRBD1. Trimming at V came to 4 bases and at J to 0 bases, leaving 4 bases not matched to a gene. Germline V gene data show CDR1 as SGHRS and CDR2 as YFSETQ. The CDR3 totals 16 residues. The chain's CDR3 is CASSAGQGSSYNEQFF. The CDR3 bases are TGCGCCAGCAGCGCGGGACAGGGGAGCTCCTACAATGAGCAGTTCTTC.

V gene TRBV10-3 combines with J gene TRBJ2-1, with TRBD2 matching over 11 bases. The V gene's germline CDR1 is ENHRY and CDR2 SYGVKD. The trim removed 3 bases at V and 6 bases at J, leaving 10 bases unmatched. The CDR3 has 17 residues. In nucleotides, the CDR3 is TGTGCCATCAGTGACGAAGTACTAGCGGGAGTTATCAATGAGCAGTTCTTC. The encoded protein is CAISDEVLAGVINEQFF.

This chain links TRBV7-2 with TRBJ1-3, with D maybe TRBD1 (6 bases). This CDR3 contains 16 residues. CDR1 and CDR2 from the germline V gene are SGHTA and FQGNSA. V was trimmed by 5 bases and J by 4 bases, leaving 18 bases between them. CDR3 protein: CASSPTQGQVGNTIYF. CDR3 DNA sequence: TGTGCCAGCAGCCCCACCCAGGGGCAGGTCGGAAACACCATATATTTT.

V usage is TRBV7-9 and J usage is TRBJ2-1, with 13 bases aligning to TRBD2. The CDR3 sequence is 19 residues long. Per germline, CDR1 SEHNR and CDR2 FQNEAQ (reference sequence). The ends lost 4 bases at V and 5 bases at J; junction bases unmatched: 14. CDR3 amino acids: CASSSRLAGGVLQDNEQFF. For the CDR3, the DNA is TGTGCCAGCAGCTCCCGACTAGCGGGAGGAGTGTTGCAAGACAATGAGCAGTTCTTC.

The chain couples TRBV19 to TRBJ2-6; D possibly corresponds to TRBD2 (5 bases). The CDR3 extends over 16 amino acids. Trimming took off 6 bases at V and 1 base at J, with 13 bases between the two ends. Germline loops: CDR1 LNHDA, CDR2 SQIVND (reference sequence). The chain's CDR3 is CASRDTPGSGANVLTF. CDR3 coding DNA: TGTGCCAGTAGGGATACGCCGGGGTCTGGGGCCAACGTCCTGACTTTC.

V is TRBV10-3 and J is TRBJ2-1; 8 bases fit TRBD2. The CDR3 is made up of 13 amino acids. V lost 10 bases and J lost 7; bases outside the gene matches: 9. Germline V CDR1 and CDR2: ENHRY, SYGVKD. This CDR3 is CATGTRSGNEQFF. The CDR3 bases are TGTGCCACCGGGACTAGATCGGGGAATGAGCAGTTCTTC.

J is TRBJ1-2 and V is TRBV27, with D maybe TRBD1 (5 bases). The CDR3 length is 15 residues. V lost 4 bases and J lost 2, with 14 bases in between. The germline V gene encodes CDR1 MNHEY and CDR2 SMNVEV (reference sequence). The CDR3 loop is CASSSSPTANYGYTF. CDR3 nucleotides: TGTGCCAGCAGTTCATCCCCGACAGCAAACTATGGCTACACCTTC.

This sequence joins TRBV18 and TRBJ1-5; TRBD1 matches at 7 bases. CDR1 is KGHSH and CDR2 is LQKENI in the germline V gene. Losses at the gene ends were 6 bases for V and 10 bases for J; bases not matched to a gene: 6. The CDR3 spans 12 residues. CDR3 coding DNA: TGTGCCAGCTCGATACAGGGGTCACCCCAGCATTTT. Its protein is CASSIQGSPQHF.

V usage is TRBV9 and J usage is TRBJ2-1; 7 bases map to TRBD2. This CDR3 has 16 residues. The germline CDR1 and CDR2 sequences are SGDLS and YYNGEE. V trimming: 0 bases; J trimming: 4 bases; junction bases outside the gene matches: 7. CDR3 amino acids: CASSVAGQRGYNEQFF. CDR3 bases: TGTGCCAGCAGCGTAGCGGGGCAGCGGGGATACAATGAGCAGTTCTTC.